This is a list of T cell receptor beta chains from one sample in a study of shared clonotypes between healthy human individuals. Measured with immunoSEQ multiplex PCR; TCRdb has only the in-frame clones, and not every one. The data show about 680,000 clones, around four fifths seen once. What was sequenced was memory CD4+ T cells sorted from blood. These receptors originate from a woman in her thirties in good health. CDR3s include the opening cysteine and the closing phenylalanine or tryptophan. The D gene is left open where the match is weak. The size of a clone is reported for some rows only, either as once, few or many, or as a class for expanded clones.

j_call | clone_size | v_call | d_call | cdr3_aa | cdr3_nt
TRBJ2-6 | NA | TRBV5-1 | NA | CASSPGLQAGANVLTF | TGCGCCAGCAGCCCCGGACTACAGGCCGGGGCCAACGTCCTGACTTTC
TRBJ1-2 | NA | TRBV7-9 | NA | CASSFSWTRTNYGYTF | TGTGCCAGCAGCTTTTCTTGGACCAGAACTAACTATGGCTACACCTTC
TRBJ2-7 | NA | TRBV7-9 | TRBD2 | CASSPGLADDPYEQYF | TGTGCCAGCAGCCCGGGACTAGCGGACGATCCCTACGAGCAGTACTTC
TRBJ2-1 | NA | TRBV27 | NA | CASSPPSRRSEQFF | TGTGCCAGCAGCCCCCCCTCCAGGAGATCGGAGCAGTTCTTC
TRBJ2-1 | NA | TRBV6-5 | NA | CASSYSASSLFF | TGTGCCAGCAGTTACTCCGCTAGTAGTCTCTTCTTC
TRBJ2-6 | NA | TRBV2 | NA | CASSEGAGVSGANVLTF | TGTGCCAGCAGTGAAGGGGCAGGGGTGTCCGGGGCCAACGTCCTGACTTTC
TRBJ2-2 | few | TRBV18 | NA | CASSPRRLGTTGELFF | TGTGCCAGCTCACCACGCAGGTTGGGGACCACCGGGGAGCTGTTTTTT
TRBJ2-1 | NA | TRBV7-2 | TRBD2 | CASSWLAGVSYNEQFF | TGTGCCAGCAGCTGGTTAGCGGGAGTGTCCTACAATGAGCAGTTCTTC
TRBJ1-5 | NA | TRBV28 | TRBD1 | CASRDRGELNQPQHF | TGTGCCAGCAGGGACAGGGGGGAACTGAATCAGCCCCAGCATTTT
TRBJ1-1 | NA | TRBV11-3 | NA | CASSFAPNTEAFF | TGTGCCAGCAGTTTTGCCCCGAACACTGAAGCTTTCTTT
TRBJ1-1 | NA | TRBV5-1 | NA | CASSLGQEMNTEAFF | TGCGCCAGCAGCTTGGGTCAGGAAATGAACACTGAAGCTTTCTTT
TRBJ1-2 | NA | TRBV28 | NA | CASSAQQHSLYGYTF | TGTGCCAGCAGTGCCCAGCAGCACAGCCTTTATGGCTACACCTTC
TRBJ1-5 | NA | TRBV25-1 | NA | CASSAPGEVNQPQHF | TGTGCCAGCAGTGCCCCAGGGGAGGTTAATCAGCCCCAGCATTTT
TRBJ1-5 | NA | TRBV9 | NA | CASSVDRISNQPQHF | TGTGCCAGCAGCGTAGATAGAATTAGCAATCAGCCCCAGCATTTT
TRBJ2-2 | NA | TRBV7-9 | TRBD1 | CASSPRRQGNTGELFF | TGTGCCAGCAGCCCCCGGAGACAGGGAAACACCGGGGAGCTGTTTTTT
TRBJ1-2 | NA | TRBV21-1 | NA | CASSPLRQGRKLNYGYTF | TGTGCCAGCAGCCCCCTCAGGCAGGGACGAAAACTAAACTATGGCTACACCTTC
TRBJ2-5 | many | TRBV28 | TRBD2 | CASRGGSSETQYF | TGTGCCAGCAGGGGAGGGAGTTCGGAGACCCAGTACTTC
TRBJ2-3 | NA | TRBV5-1 | TRBD2 | CASSLLTSGTTDTQYF | TGCGCCAGCAGCTTGTTGACTAGCGGGACTACAGATACGCAGTATTTT
TRBJ2-4 | once | TRBV23-1 | NA | CASSHQGRSNIQYF | TGCGCCAGCAGTCACCAAGGACGGTCCAACATTCAGTACTTC
TRBJ2-5 | NA | TRBV7-2 | NA | CASSNLAVSWYQETQYF | TGTGCCAGCAGCAACTTAGCGGTCTCCTGGTACCAAGAGACCCAGTACTTC
TRBJ1-1 | few | TRBV2 | NA | CASITGATEAFF | TGTGCCAGCATAACGGGGGCCACTGAAGCTTTCTTT
TRBJ2-7 | NA | TRBV14 | NA | CASSQGRDTEIYEQYF | TGTGCCAGCAGCCAAGGGCGGGACACTGAAATCTACGAGCAGTACTTC
TRBJ1-3 | NA | TRBV28 | NA | CASSSPSAGGSGNTIYF | TGTGCCAGCAGTTCTCCCTCGGCAGGCGGCTCTGGAAACACCATATATTTT
TRBJ2-3 | NA | TRBV7-8 | NA | CASSLVRSTDTQYF | TGTGCCAGCAGCTTAGTCCGTAGCACAGATACGCAGTATTTT
TRBJ2-2 | NA | TRBV18 | NA | CASSPQEGSNTGELFF | TGTGCCAGCTCACCACAGGAGGGATCGAACACCGGGGAGCTGTTTTTT
TRBJ2-7 | NA | TRBV5-1 | TRBD2 | CASRQGTSGYEQYF | TGCGCCAGCAGACAGGGGACTAGCGGCTACGAGCAGTACTTC
TRBJ2-7 | NA | TRBV18 | NA | CASSVLYSEAYEQYF | TGTGCCAGCTCCGTACTTTACTCGGAAGCCTACGAGCAGTACTTC
TRBJ1-1 | NA | TRBV11-2 | NA | CASSSGRAEAFF | TGTGCCAGCAGCTCTGGACGGGCTGAAGCTTTCTTT
TRBJ1-3 | once | TRBV7-6 | TRBD1 | CASSLGTGVGNTIYF | TGTGCCAGCAGCTTAGGGACAGGAGTTGGAAACACCATATATTTT
TRBJ2-1 | NA | TRBV7-9 | TRBD2 | CASSLGLAGGYNEQFF | TGTGCCAGCAGCTTAGGACTAGCGGGAGGATACAATGAGCAGTTCTTC
TRBJ2-3 | NA | TRBV6-1 | NA | CASSEAGSWGTDTQYF | TGTGCCAGCAGTGAAGCTGGGAGTTGGGGCACAGATACGCAGTATTTT
TRBJ1-2 | NA | TRBV15 | TRBD1 | CATSGQGAYGYTF | TGTGCCACTTCGGGGCAGGGGGCGTATGGCTACACCTTC
TRBJ1-4 | NA | TRBV5-1 | TRBD1 | CASSSGQGPTSYEKLFF | TGCGCCAGCAGCTCGGGACAGGGCCCTACTAGTTATGAAAAACTGTTTTTT
TRBJ2-1 | NA | TRBV7-9 | NA | CASSLEGVEQFF | TGTGCCAGCAGCTTAGAAGGGGTTGAGCAGTTCTTC
TRBJ2-1 | NA | TRBV5-1 | TRBD2 | CASSRTPAGAEGNEQFF | TGCGCCAGCAGCAGAACCCCAGCGGGAGCTGAGGGCAATGAGCAGTTCTTC